This TCR beta chain was observed in a study of T cell repertoires in cytomegalovirus infection. Study-level information: Indications of both CMV infection and matching HLA type were provided by public TCR beta signatures. Whole-study results and caveats: CMV-specific TCR beta clonotypes restricted by HLA-C dominated the ex vivo response.

TCRdb redid the calling of the reads with MiXCR, one entry per CDR3 protein. The sample includes approximately 1,000,000 distinct CDR3 sequences, 30% to 40% of them seen just once. V was shortened by 2 bases and J by 1 base, with 9 bases between the two germline ends. This CDR3 comprises 15 residues. Germline CDR1 is SGHVS and CDR2 is FNYEAQ. Relative to its sample, this clonotype is medium-sized. What it binds is unknown. This sequence joins TRBV7-6 and TRBJ1-5; D unclear. This specimen consisted of cultured CD8+ T cells from PBMCs, obtained from culture after CMV antigen stimulation. This TCR was sampled from a human donor in good health (CMV status not recorded). Some clones in this sample may be carry-over from other donors' samples. The CDR3 region has the DNA TGTGCCAGCAGCTTATCCCCGCTGAGCAATCAGCCCCAGCATTTT. Translation: CASSLSPLSNQPQHF.